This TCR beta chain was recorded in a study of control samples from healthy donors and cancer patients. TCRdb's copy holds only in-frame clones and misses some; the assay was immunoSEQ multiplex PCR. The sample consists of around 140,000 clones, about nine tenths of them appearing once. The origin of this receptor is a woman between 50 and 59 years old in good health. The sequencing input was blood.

Written as DNA, the CDR3 is TGTGCCAGTAGTATTCGAGAACAGGGAATGCCCCAGCATTTT. As protein: CASSIREQGMPQHF. The chain recombines TRBV19 with TRBJ1-5; possibly TRBD1 for D (6 bases). V lost 3 bases, J lost 9 bases, and 15 bases lay in between. Germline-derived CDR1 and CDR2 are LNHDA and SQIVND (reference sequence). The CDR3 is 14 residues long. Together with reference TRBV19 and TRBJ1-5, the CDR3 gives the full variable domain: DGGITQSPKYLFRKEGQNVTLSCEQNLNHDAMYWYRQDPGQGLRLIYYSQIVNDFQKGDIAEGYSVSREKKESFPLTVTSAQKNPTAFYLCASSIREQGMPQHFGDGTRLSIL.